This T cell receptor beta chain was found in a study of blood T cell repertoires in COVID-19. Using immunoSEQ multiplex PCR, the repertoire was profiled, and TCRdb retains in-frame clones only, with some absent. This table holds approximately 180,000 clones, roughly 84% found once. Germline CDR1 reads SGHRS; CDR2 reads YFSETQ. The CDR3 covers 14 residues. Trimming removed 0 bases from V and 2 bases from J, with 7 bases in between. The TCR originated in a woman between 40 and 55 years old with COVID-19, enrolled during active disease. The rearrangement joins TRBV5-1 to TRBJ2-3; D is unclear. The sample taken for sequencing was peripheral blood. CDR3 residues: CASSLGRPTDTQYF. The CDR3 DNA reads TGCGCCAGCAGCTTGGGGCGGCCCACAGATACGCAGTATTTT.